This TCR beta chain was documented in a study of blood T cell repertoires in COVID-19. Study-wide background: Specimens from acute and convalescent COVID-19 originated in the United States, Italy and Spain. The analysed material was cDNA or gDNA that came from T cells, B-cell-depleted T cells, or PBMCs.

Assay used: immunoSEQ multiplex PCR; TCRdb lists only in-frame clones, some missing. The sample consists of about 190,000 clones, more than 70% of them appearing once. The length of the CDR3 is 13 residues. V gave up 6 bases and J gave up 5 bases, with 15 bases separating them. CDR1 and CDR2 from the germline V gene are SGDLS and YYNGEE. The TCR comes from a woman older than 75 with active or convalescent COVID-19. Sequencing used peripheral blood. The chain combines TRBV9 with TRBJ2-7, with a possible D match to TRBD2 (5 bases). The chain's CDR3 is CASNLGGLDEQYF. CDR3 DNA sequence: TGTGCCAGCAATCTCGGCGGGTTGGACGAGCAGTACTTC.